These T cell receptor beta chains were read from a single sample in a study of T cell changes during pregnancy in multiple sclerosis. Sequencing used immunoSEQ multiplex PCR; TCRdb keeps in-frame clones, though not all of them. This repertoire shows roughly 80,000 clones, around 89% found once; its top ten account for under 2.5%. Sequences were derived from peripheral blood, sampled before pregnancy. Receptor source: a female donor with multiple sclerosis, enrolled in a pregnancy study. Each CDR3 is given with its conserved first and last residue. The D gene is left open where the match is weak. Not all rows give a size; the values are once, few, many and, for expanded clones, a class.

j_call v_call clone_size d_call cdr3_nt cdr3_aa
TRBJ2-7 TRBV15 . TRBD2 TGTGCCACCAGTAATAGCGGGGGGGGGAACGAGCAGTACTTC CATSNSGGGNEQYF
TRBJ2-2 TRBV9 . TRBD1 TGTGCCAGCAGCCCCCGTAGGGGGACAGGGGGCGCGCACACCGGGGAGCTGTTTTTT CASSPRRGTGGAHTGELFF
TRBJ2-1 TRBV5-6 . TRBD2 TGTGCCAGCAGCTTGAGCGGACGCTGGAGCGGGAGACACAATGAGCAGTTCTTC CASSLSGRWSGRHNEQFF
TRBJ2-3 TRBV13 . TRBD2 TGTGCCAGCAGCTACCTAGCGGGGAGCACAGATACGCAGTATTTT CASSYLAGSTDTQYF
TRBJ2-5 TRBV4-1 . . TGCGCCAGCAGCCAAGGGAGGACGGGAGAAGAGACCCAGTACTTC CASSQGRTGEETQYF
TRBJ1-5 TRBV4-1 . . TGCGCCAGCAGCCCCGGCCCGGGTCTAATCAATCAGCCCCAGCATTTT CASSPGPGLINQPQHF
TRBJ2-5 TRBV7-2 . . TGTGCCAGCAGCGGCGGGGCCCAGCAAGAGACCCAGTACTTC CASSGGAQQETQYF
TRBJ1-3 TRBV30 . TRBD1 TGTGCCTGGGGACAGGGAGGCGGAAACACCATATATTTT CAWGQGGGNTIYF
TRBJ2-1 TRBV4-3 . TRBD1 TGCGCCAGCAGCCAAGGTCCAGGGGGCTACAATGAGCAGTTCTTC CASSQGPGGYNEQFF
TRBJ2-7 TRBV4-1 . TRBD2 TGCGCCAGCAGCCCGAGAGAGCGGGGGGCCGTAGACGAGCAGTACTTC CASSPRERGAVDEQYF
TRBJ1-2 TRBV6-5 . . TGTGCCAGCAGTTACTCAGGAGTCAACTATGGCTACACCTTC CASSYSGVNYGYTF
TRBJ1-2 TRBV19 . . TGTGCCAGTAGCCGGACAGCCCCTAGAGATGGCTACACCTTC CASSRTAPRDGYTF
TRBJ1-1 TRBV6-5 . . TGTGCCAGCAGTTACTCTTCTGGGCTGAACACTGAAGCTTTCTTT CASSYSSGLNTEAFF
TRBJ2-7 TRBV13 . . TGTGCCAGCAGCTTAGACTCGTCCTACGAGCAGTACTTC CASSLDSSYEQYF
TRBJ1-1 TRBV10-3 . TRBD1 TGTGCCATCAGTGTGACGACAGGGCTGAACACTGAAGCTTTCTTT CAISVTTGLNTEAFF
TRBJ2-3 TRBV6-4 . TRBD1 TGTGCCAGCCGGACCCCAGGGGGAACGCAGTATTTT CASRTPGGTQYF
TRBJ2-3 TRBV28 . . TGTGCCAGCAGTCTCGTCCCGGGACTCATCACAGATACGCAGTATTTT CASSLVPGLITDTQYF
TRBJ1-2 TRBV2 . . TGTGCCAGCATTTATGTGGTCGAGAGCTATGGCTACACCTTC CASIYVVESYGYTF
TRBJ2-7 TRBV29-1 . TRBD1 TGCAGCTTCCGGGACAGGGGTCTGGAGCAGTACTTC CSFRDRGLEQYF
TRBJ2-7 TRBV6-1 . . TGTGCCAGCATTCAGCGGGCTCCCTCCTACGAGCAGTACTTC CASIQRAPSYEQYF
TRBJ2-7 TRBV4-1 . . TGCGCCAGCAGCCAAGTCTCAACGGAGGAGCAGTACTTC CASSQVSTEEQYF
TRBJ2-1 TRBV2 once . TGTGCCAGCAGTGTGAGTCCCCCCCTCGACAATGAGCAGTTCTTC CASSVSPPLDNEQFF
TRBJ2-7 TRBV28 . . TGTGCCAGCAGTTTAGGACAGCACTACGAGCAGTACTTC CASSLGQHYEQYF
TRBJ1-2 TRBV7-2 . . TGTGCCAGCAGCGGGAGCGGGGGCTATGGCTACACCTTC CASSGSGGYGYTF
TRBJ1-6 TRBV5-6 . . TGTGCCAGCAGCTTAGGGGATTATAATTCACCCCTCCACTTT CASSLGDYNSPLHF
TRBJ1-4 TRBV9 . . TGTGCCAGCAGCTTCGACGGGGAAAAACTGTTTTTT CASSFDGEKLFF
TRBJ1-2 TRBV7-8 . . TGTGCCAGCAGCTTTACAGAGACGTATGGCTACACCTTC CASSFTETYGYTF
TRBJ1-3 TRBV28 . . TGTGCCAGCAGTTTGAGGTTTGCTCCCCGATCCGAGTACATATATTTT CASSLRFAPRSEYIYF
TRBJ2-3 TRBV6-1 . TRBD2 TGTGCCAGCAGTCGGACTAGCGGGGGGGCGCATACGCAGTATTTT CASSRTSGGAHTQYF
TRBJ1-2 TRBV5-4 . TRBD1 TGTGCCAGCAGCCAGATACAGGGGGCGGTTGATGGCTACACCTTC CASSQIQGAVDGYTF
TRBJ1-6 TRBV6-5 once . TGTGCCAGCAGTTACCGGGGGAATAATTCACCCCTCCACTTT CASSYRGNNSPLHF
TRBJ1-2 TRBV6-5 . . TGTGCCAGCAGCTTCCTGGACTCAAACTATGGCTACACCTTC CASSFLDSNYGYTF
TRBJ1-1 TRBV5-6 . TRBD1 TGTGCCAGCAGCTCCCGGGACAGGGAAACTGAAGCTTTCTTT CASSSRDRETEAFF
TRBJ2-5 TRBV27 . . TGTGCCAGCAGTGTAGGTTTCAAGAGGGAGACCCAGTACTTC CASSVGFKRETQYF
TRBJ1-6 TRBV15 once . TGTGCCACCAGCAGCATGGGAGATTCACCCCTCCACTTT CATSSMGDSPLHF
TRBJ1-1 TRBV18 . . TGTGCCAGCTCACCCACAGGGTTAGACACTGAAGCTTTCTTT CASSPTGLDTEAFF
TRBJ2-3 TRBV4-1 . . TGCGCCAGCAGCCAATCAGGGGAACACACAGATACGCAGTATTTT CASSQSGEHTDTQYF
TRBJ2-5 TRBV11-2 . . TGTGCCAGCAGCTTAGATCTGAACAGCCAAGAGACCCAGTACTTC CASSLDLNSQETQYF
TRBJ2-1 TRBV5-6 . . TGTGCCAGCAGCTTGGGGTTCAGGTCCTATCGCTTTGGGCAGTTCTTC CASSLGFRSYRFGQFF
TRBJ2-3 TRBV6-5 . TRBD2 TGTGCCAGCAGTTTGGGTCCTAGCGGGGGGGCAGATACGCAGTATTTT CASSLGPSGGADTQYF
TRBJ2-3 TRBV27 . TRBD2 TGTGCCAGCAGTCCATCACTAGCGGGGGGGATCCTTTCGAGCACAGATACGCAGTATTTT CASSPSLAGGILSSTDTQYF
TRBJ1-2 TRBV4-1 . TRBD1 TGCGCCAGCAGTCTTGACCACGGGACAGGGGGCGCGGGCTATGGCTACACCTTC CASSLDHGTGGAGYGYTF
TRBJ2-2 TRBV5-1 . TRBD1 TGCGCCAGCAGTCCTCAGGGGGTCGCCGGGGAGCTGTTTTTT CASSPQGVAGELFF
TRBJ1-4 TRBV4-1 once TRBD1 TGCGCCAGCAGCCGGTACGGGGGGACAGGGAATGAAAAACTGTTTTTT CASSRYGGTGNEKLFF
TRBJ2-2 TRBV30 . . TGTGCCTGTCCACCTGTGGCAACTAGTTGGTCCGGGGAGCTGTTTTTT CACPPVATSWSGELFF
TRBJ2-5 TRBV9 . TRBD2 TGTGCCAGCAGCGTTGATAGCGGGGGGGTTGAGACCCAGTACTTC CASSVDSGGVETQYF
TRBJ2-2 TRBV7-7 . TRBD2 TGTGCTAGCTCACCGGGACTAGCGGATTTCGGGGAGCTGTTTTTT CASSPGLADFGELFF
TRBJ1-5 TRBV2 . . TGTGCCAGCAGCGAAGCCGGGTATGGCAATCAGCCCCAGCATTTT CASSEAGYGNQPQHF
TRBJ2-3 TRBV27 . TRBD2 TGTGCCAGCAGCGAACGGACTAGCGGGGCTAGGACGCAGTATTTT CASSERTSGARTQYF
TRBJ1-5 TRBV2 . . TGTGCCAGCAGTGAAATGGGCAGCTATCAGCCCCAGCATTTT CASSEMGSYQPQHF
TRBJ1-2 TRBV7-9 . . TGTGCCAGCAGCCCATCCAGGTTC CASSPSRF
TRBJ2-3 TRBV4-1 . TRBD1 TGCGCCAGCAGCCAACCGCTCGGACAGGGGAGGAATACGCAGTATTTT CASSQPLGQGRNTQYF
TRBJ2-3 TRBV5-1 . . TGCGCCAGCAGCTTCAGGGATAGCACAGATACGCAGTATTTT CASSFRDSTDTQYF
TRBJ2-5 TRBV30 . TRBD2 TGTGCCTGGAGTCACGGGGGGAGTGAAGAGACCCAGTACTTC CAWSHGGSEETQYF
TRBJ2-3 TRBV6-1 . TRBD2 TGTGCCAGCAGTCCCGGGAGACTAGCGGCAGATACGCAGTATTTT CASSPGRLAADTQYF